This is a list of T cell receptor beta chains from one sample in a study of blood T cells in healthy people across ages. MiXCR was run by TCRdb on the 5' RACE reads, yielding one entry per CDR3 protein. Of fewer than 2,000,000 distinct CDR3 sequences detected, about 39% appear once; the ten largest clones hold more than 20%. Input material: blood. The receptor source for this set is a human donor in good health. Both conserved end residues are trimmed from each CDR3. D genes are given only for firm matches. Where a row states a size, it is once, few, many or the class of an expanded clone; other rows omit it.

- TRBJ1-2 TRBV2 many ASSYREFIYYGYT
TRBD1 TRBJ2-3 TRBV28 once ASSLGTVWTRSTDTQY
TRBD1 TRBJ1-4 TRBV29-1 few SVERQGEKLF
- TRBJ2-6 TRBV6-1 - ASKYGGLPSSGANVLT
- TRBJ2-7 TRBV20-1 - SAPWGDEQY
- TRBJ2-1 TRBV15 - ATSLSRGYEQF
TRBD2 TRBJ2-5 TRBV24-1 - AIQPGGTETQY
- TRBJ1-2 TRBV13 - ASSLWGLNYGYT
TRBD1 TRBJ1-1 TRBV12-3/TRBV12-4 - ASSPNLLQGQGEAF
TRBD2 TRBJ2-1 TRBV3-1 - ASSPLAGDSEQF
TRBD1 TRBJ2-1 TRBV15 - ATNSYRGRNEQF
- TRBJ2-3 TRBV20-1 - SARGLGTDPITDTQY
TRBD1 TRBJ2-6 TRBV4-3 - ASSQVLQGLTSGANVLT
- TRBJ2-7 TRBV12-3/TRBV12-4 few ASSNAGFRDEQY
TRBD2 TRBJ2-7 TRBV4-1 few ASSYRSGGDYEQY
- TRBJ1-1 TRBV12-3/TRBV12-4 - ASSLSRTRHSAF
TRBD1 TRBJ1-1 TRBV29-1 - SANRGQMNTEAF
TRBD2 TRBJ2-1 TRBV9 - ASSPRDGGVLNEQC
TRBD1 TRBJ2-7 TRBV3-1 - ASSRGTDQY
- TRBJ2-5 TRBV9 - ASAATGLQPGEAQY
- TRBJ2-5 TRBV3-1 many ASSPLVGETQY
- TRBJ1-2 TRBV4-3 few ASSQDVRRTGGYT
- TRBJ1-5 TRBV4-2 - ASSQDHSNQPQH
TRBD2 TRBJ2-1 TRBV3-1 - ASSRGLANYNEQF
- TRBJ2-3 TRBV20-1 - SASPGATDTQY
- - TRBV10-3 - AISELQAYNEQY
TRBD1 TRBJ2-5 TRBV5-4 few ASSLDNRGQETQY
- TRBJ1-2 TRBV20-1 - SARDQVPRLNYGYT
- TRBJ2-3 TRBV2 - ATGPVVTDTQY
- TRBJ1-5 TRBV20-1 - SAEYSNQPQH
- TRBJ2-7 TRBV7-2 many ASSLVTDYEQY
TRBD2 TRBJ2-1 TRBV7-9 - ASSSAGRDEQF
- TRBJ1-1 TRBV29-1 - SVERISLSTEAF